Listed here are 3 T cell receptor beta chains from one sample, sequenced in a study of lymphopenia after photon versus proton radiotherapy. Using immunoSEQ multiplex PCR, the repertoire was profiled, and TCRdb retains in-frame clones only, with some absent. The repertoire holds 23,000 or so clones, roughly 90% seen once, with approximately 18% in the top ten. The sequences come from peripheral blood, collected from a patient treated with photon-based radiotherapy. Every receptor here comes from a man in his fifties or sixties with gastric cancer.

The V and J genes are TRBV5-1 and TRBJ2-5; D may be TRBD1 or TRBD2 (5 bases each). V was trimmed by 0 bases and J by 5 bases, leaving 14 bases between them. The germline V gene encodes CDR1 SGHRS and CDR2 YFSETQ. CDR3 length: 15 residues. The CDR3 region has the DNA TGCGCCAGCAGCTTGGGTTTTCGGGGCCTGGAGACCCAGTACTTC. Amino acids: CASSLGFRGLETQYF.

The chain has TRBV6-5 and TRBJ1-2; possibly TRBD1 for D (5 bases). V shed 7 bases and J shed 6 bases, with 18 bases lying between them. The CDR3 contains 14 residues. The germline V gene encodes CDR1 MNHEY and CDR2 SVGAGI. CDR3 amino acids: CASIDGGIGHGYTF. The DNA of the CDR3 is TGTGCCAGCATCGACGGGGGGATAGGTCATGGCTACACCTTC.

CDR3: CAWSNDRAGNTEAFF. The CDR3 bases are TGTGCCTGGAGTAACGACAGGGCGGGGAACACTGAAGCTTTCTTT. The rearrangement joins TRBV30 to TRBJ1-1; 7 bases line up with TRBD1. This CDR3 has 15 amino acids. Trimming took 2 bases from V and 1 from J; bases not matched to a gene: 7. Germline lookup yields CDR1 GTSNPN and CDR2 SVGIG (reference sequence).